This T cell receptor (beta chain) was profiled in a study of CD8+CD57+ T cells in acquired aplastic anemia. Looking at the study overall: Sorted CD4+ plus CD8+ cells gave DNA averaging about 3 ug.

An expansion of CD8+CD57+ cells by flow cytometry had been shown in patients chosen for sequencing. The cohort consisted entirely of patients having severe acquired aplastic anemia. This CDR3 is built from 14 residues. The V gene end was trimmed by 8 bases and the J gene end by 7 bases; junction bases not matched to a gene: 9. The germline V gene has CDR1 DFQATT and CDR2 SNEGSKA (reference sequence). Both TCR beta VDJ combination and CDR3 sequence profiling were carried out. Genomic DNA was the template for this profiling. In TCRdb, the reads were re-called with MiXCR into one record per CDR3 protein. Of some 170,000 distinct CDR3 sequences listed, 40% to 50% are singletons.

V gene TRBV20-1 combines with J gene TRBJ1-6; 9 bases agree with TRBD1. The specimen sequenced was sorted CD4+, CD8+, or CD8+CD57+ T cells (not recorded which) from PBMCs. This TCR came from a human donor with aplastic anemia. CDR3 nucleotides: TGCAGTACTATCCCGGGACAGGGAAATTCACCCCTCCACTTT. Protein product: CSTIPGQGNSPLHF.